This TCR beta chain was identified during a study of cytomegalovirus exposure and HLA in healthy donors. Note on this clone: Its antigen is not identified.

The protocol was immunoSEQ multiplex PCR, while the TCRdb copy is restricted to in-frame clones and leaves out a portion. The table records approximately 76,000 clones, less than 95% of them present only once. Separate from the approximately 650-subject first cohort, the roughly 120-subject validation cohort was the one that the donors belonged to. CDR1 is LNHDA, CDR2 SQIVND, per germline (reference sequence). Trimming stripped 3 bases from V and 2 bases from J, with 10 bases between. This CDR3 region has 14 residues. General study points: Associated with cytomegalovirus, according to the listing, were some 180 TCR beta chains.

The V gene is TRBV19, the J gene TRBJ2-5; perhaps TRBD1 as D (5 bases). Material: PBMCs. The receptor's source is a woman between 18 and 30 years old in good health and CMV-seropositive. The CDR3 region has the DNA TGTGCCAGTAGTATTGGGTCAGGGCAAGAGACCCAGTACTTC. Its protein product is CASSIGSGQETQYF.